The present T cell receptor (beta chain) was sequenced within a study of cytomegalovirus exposure and HLA in healthy donors. Worth noting for this clone: Its matching antigen is unknown.

V lost 0 bases and J 5 bases, leaving 10 bases between the germline ends. Looked up from germline, CDR1 is MRHNA and CDR2 is SNTAGT. CDR3 length: 14 residues. This table comes from immunoSEQ multiplex PCR, and its TCRdb copy is limited to in-frame clones, with some not included. This sample has some 120,000 clones; 95% to 96% occur once, and the top ten carry about 1.7%. The study's findings and limits: Among TCR sequences, most were rare, though some public TCRs appeared in many donors. First-cohort TCR clusters were later found to tend to co-occur in the approximately 120 validation repertoires.

What was sequenced was PBMCs. The sequence derives from a man aged 18-30 years in good health and CMV-seronegative. The rearrangement uses TRBV6-4 and TRBJ1-2, with a tentative D call TRBD1 (6 bases). The CDR3 nucleotides are TGTGCCAGCAGTGACTCGGGCCAGGGGTATGGCTACACCTTC. Amino acids: CASSDSGQGYGYTF.